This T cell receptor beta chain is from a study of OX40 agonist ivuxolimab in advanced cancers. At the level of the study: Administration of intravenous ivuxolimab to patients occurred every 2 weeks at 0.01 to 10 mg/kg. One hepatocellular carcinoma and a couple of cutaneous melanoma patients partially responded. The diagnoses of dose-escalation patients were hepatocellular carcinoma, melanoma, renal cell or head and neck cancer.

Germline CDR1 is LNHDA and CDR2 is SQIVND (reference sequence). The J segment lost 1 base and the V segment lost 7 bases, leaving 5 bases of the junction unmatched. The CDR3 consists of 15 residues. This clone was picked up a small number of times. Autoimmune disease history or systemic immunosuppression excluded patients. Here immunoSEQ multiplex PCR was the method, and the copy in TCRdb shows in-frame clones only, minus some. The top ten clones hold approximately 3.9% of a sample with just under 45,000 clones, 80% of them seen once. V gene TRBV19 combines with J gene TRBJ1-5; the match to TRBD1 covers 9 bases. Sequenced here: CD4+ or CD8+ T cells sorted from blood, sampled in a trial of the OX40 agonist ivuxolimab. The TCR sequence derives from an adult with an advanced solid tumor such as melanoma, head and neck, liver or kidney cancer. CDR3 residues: CASTPDRGSNQPQHF. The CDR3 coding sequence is TGTGCCAGTACCCCGGACAGGGGAAGCAATCAGCCCCAGCATTTT. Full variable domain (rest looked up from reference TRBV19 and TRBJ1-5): DGGITQSPKYLFRKEGQNVTLSCEQNLNHDAMYWYRQDPGQGLRLIYYSQIVNDFQKGDIAEGYSVSREKKESFPLTVTSAQKNPTAFYLCASTPDRGSNQPQHFGDGTRLSIL.